A single sample is the source of the 10 T cell receptor beta chains below, sequenced in a study of blood T cells in healthy people across ages. A second PCR of 7 to 11 cycles used a sample-barcoded 5' primer and a J-beta primer mix. TCRdb re-analysed the 5' RACE reads in MiXCR, keeping a single row per CDR3 protein. The table includes hundreds of thousands of distinct CDR3 sequences, 35% to 40% detected once. Material: blood. The receptors shown here come from a man aged 18 to 30 in good health.

The genes are TRBV20-1 and TRBJ2-7; possible D gene TRBD2, 5 bases. The CDR3 loop spans 17 amino acids. CDR1 is DFQATT and CDR2 is SNEGSKA in the germline V gene (reference sequence). The ends were cut back, 2 bases at V and 0 bases at J, with 20 bases in the middle. The CDR3 sequence: CSARSRRVGALSYEQYF. DNA of the CDR3: TGCAGTGCTAGATCTCGTAGAGTGGGAGCGCTCTCCTACGAGCAGTACTTC.

As regards this clonotype: A read error is possible here, since a much larger clone lies one base away. This chain links TRBV29-1 with TRBJ2-5; D possibly matches TRBD1 or TRBD2 (5 bases each). From germline, CDR1 is SQVTM and CDR2 ANQGSEA. CDR3 length equals 13 residues. The CDR3 here is CSLDGTVQETQYF. As DNA, the CDR3 is TGCAGCCTTGACGGGACGGTACAAGAGACCCAGTACTTC.

This clonotype was counted ten times or more. The V gene is TRBV7-2, the J gene TRBJ2-7; D is ambiguous. The CDR3 contains 11 residues. Germline CDR1 SGHTA, CDR2 FQGNSA. V lost 5 bases to trimming and J lost 6 bases, with 8 bases between them. The CDR3 spells CASSMLAEQYF. The CDR3 DNA reads TGTGCCAGCAGCATGTTAGCCGAGCAGTACTTC.

This chain joins TRBV12-3 or TRBV12-4 and TRBJ1-5; a possible D gene is TRBD1 (6 bases). V dropped 2 bases and J dropped 4 bases, with 12 bases sitting between them. This CDR3 is built from 15 residues. In nucleotides, the CDR3 is TGTGCCAGCAGTTTATCAGGGGATTTTAATCAGCCCCAGCATTTT. This translates into CASSLSGDFNQPQHF.

The chain carries TRBV4-3 and TRBJ2-4, with unresolved D. The germline V gene encodes CDR1 LGHNA and CDR2 YSLEER. The germline V and J ends were trimmed by 0 bases and 0 bases, with 9 bases remaining between them. CDR3 length equals 16 residues. The DNA for the CDR3 is TGCGCCAGCAGCCAAGATTGGGCCCCAGCCAAAAACATTCAGTACTTC. It specifies CASSQDWAPAKNIQYF.

There are a few counts of this clonotype. This chain uses TRBV10-3 with TRBJ2-2; perhaps D is TRBD1 or TRBD2 (6 bases each). Germline loops: CDR1 ENHRY, CDR2 SYGVKD. V was cut by 10 bases and J by 7 bases, with 19 bases left in between. The CDR3 extends over 14 amino acids. The CDR3 region is CATELGGTIGELFF. CDR3 coding DNA: TGTGCCACGGAACTGGGGGGCACAATCGGGGAGCTGTTTTTT.

The J gene is TRBJ2-7, the V gene TRBV6-5; no firm D call. Trimming removed 6 bases at V and 12 bases at J, with 24 bases between. The CDR3 sequence is 14 residues long. Looked up from germline, CDR1 is MNHEY and CDR2 is SVGAGI. CDR3 sequence: CASSTGFGVRRLYF. In nucleotides, the CDR3 is TGTGCCAGCAGCACGGGTTTCGGCGTGAGACGGTTGTACTTC.

This chain uses TRBV3-1 with TRBJ2-5, with D maybe TRBD1 (6 bases). With the DNA end fitting TRBJ2-7 better, the J assignment may be wrong. From germline, CDR1 is LGHDT and CDR2 YNNKEL (reference sequence). The CDR3 is made up of 16 amino acids. The CDR3 reads CASSQRFYRVAYEQYF. CDR3 sequence (DNA): TGTGCCAGCAGCCAAAGGTTCTACAGGGTCGCCTACGAGCAGTACTTC.

This chain joins TRBV18 and TRBJ2-5; TRBD1 is a possible D gene (6 bases). The germline V gene has CDR1 KGHSH and CDR2 LQKENI. V dropped 3 bases and J dropped 13 bases, with 18 bases sitting between them. This CDR3 spans 13 amino acids. The chain's CDR3 is CASSPDTDSNLYF. In nucleotides, the CDR3 is TGTGCCAGCTCACCCGACACGGACAGCAACTTGTACTTC.

V and J are TRBV20-1 and TRBJ1-5; D is perhaps TRBD1 (5 bases). The CDR3 has 16 residues. V lost 4 bases and J lost 1, with 17 bases in between. The germline CDR1 and CDR2 sequences are DFQATT and SNEGSKA (reference sequence). The CDR3 DNA reads TGCAGTGCTACAGGTCGGGGGAGGATGAGCAATCAGCCCCAGCATTTT. Amino acids: CSATGRGRMSNQPQHF.